A single sample gave rise to the 21 T cell receptor beta chains below, sequenced in a study of blood T cell repertoires in COVID-19. Clones were sequenced by immunoSEQ multiplex PCR, and TCRdb holds only the in-frame ones, with some missing. The sample gives 100,000 to 150,000 clones, roughly 91% of which show up once; more than 15% is in the top ten. Material: peripheral blood. These receptors all stem from a man aged 45-65 years with active or convalescent COVID-19.

The gene calls are TRBV11-2 and TRBJ2-3, with D maybe TRBD1 (6 bases). Trimming took off 1 base at V and 2 bases at J, with 16 bases between the two ends. The germline gives CDR1 SGHAT, CDR2 FQNNGV. The CDR3 covers 17 residues. CDR3 sequence reads: CASSLGVQGRLTDTQYF. Written as DNA, the CDR3 is TGTGCCAGCAGCTTAGGAGTTCAGGGGCGCCTCACAGATACGCAGTATTTT.

The chain carries TRBV6-5 and TRBJ1-5; D is undetermined. Germline values: CDR1 MNHEY, CDR2 SVGAGI. The CDR3 totals 13 residues. V was trimmed by 0 bases and J by 5 bases, leaving 5 bases between them. The CDR3: CASSYSRDQPQHF. The CDR3, as DNA: TGTGCCAGCAGTTACTCCCGGGATCAGCCCCAGCATTTT.

V and J are TRBV12-3 or TRBV12-4 and TRBJ2-4, with 9 bases that match TRBD1. The length of the CDR3 is 13 residues. With 6 bases clipped from V and 5 bases from J, the junction kept 2 bases outside the gene matches. CDR3 region: CASSRQGENIQYF. Written as DNA, the CDR3 is TGTGCCAGCAGCCGACAGGGGGAAAACATTCAGTACTTC.

The chain has TRBV7-2 and TRBJ2-3; TRBD2 matches 7 bases. The CDR3 loop spans 16 amino acids. Trimming at V came to 5 bases and at J to 2 bases, leaving 10 bases not matched to a gene. CDR1 is SGHTA, CDR2 FQGNSA, per germline. As DNA, the CDR3 is TGTGCCAGCAGCCCTAATGGGAGGGGTAACACAGATACGCAGTATTTT. Encoded protein: CASSPNGRGNTDTQYF.

This chain joins TRBV7-2 and TRBJ2-1; D is possibly TRBD2 (5 bases). The V gene's germline CDR1 is SGHTA and CDR2 FQGNSA. CDR3 length: 14 amino acids. V gave up 1 base and J gave up 3 bases, with 7 bases separating them. CDR3 region: CASSLETSYNEQFF. The CDR3 DNA reads as TGTGCCAGCAGCTTAGAAACTAGCTACAATGAGCAGTTCTTC.

The genes are TRBV7-2 and TRBJ2-5, with 14 nucleotides matching TRBD2. The germline gives CDR1 SGHTA, CDR2 FQGNSA. CDR3 size: 16 residues. Trimming cost V 5 bases and J 5 bases; bases outside gene matches: 7. CDR3 region: CASSETSGGASETQYF. In DNA form, the CDR3 reads TGTGCCAGCAGCGAGACTAGCGGGGGGGCGTCGGAGACCCAGTACTTC.

V is TRBV18 and J is TRBJ2-1; no clear D. V was trimmed by 2 bases and J by 10 bases, leaving 18 bases between them. This CDR3 is built from 15 residues. The germline gives CDR1 KGHSH, CDR2 LQKENI. The CDR3 region has the DNA TGTGCCAGCTCACCATACGGTTCCTCCCAATGGGAGCAGTTCTTC. It translates to CASSPYGSSQWEQFF.

The J gene is TRBJ2-3, the V gene TRBV5-1; a possible D gene is TRBD1 (6 bases). V was trimmed by 6 bases and J by 2 bases, leaving 13 bases between them. The CDR3 runs 14 residues. Germline V gene data show CDR1 as SGHRS and CDR2 as YFSETQ. The CDR3 is CASNPTGYTDTQYF. The CDR3 coding sequence is TGCGCCAGCAACCCGACAGGATACACAGATACGCAGTATTTT.

The V and J genes are TRBV6-1 and TRBJ2-1, with D possibly TRBD1 on 6 matching bases. The CDR3 has 12 residues. V was trimmed by 3 bases and J by 13 bases, leaving 13 bases between them. Per the germline V gene, CDR1 is MNHNS and CDR2 is SASEGT. The CDR3 here is CASSEGAPRQFF. Written as DNA, the CDR3 is TGTGCCAGCAGTGAGGGGGCTCCGCGCCAGTTCTTC.

This chain uses TRBV29-1 with TRBJ2-7; TRBD1 matches at 9 bases. The length of the CDR3 is 16 residues. The germline V gene has CDR1 SQVTM and CDR2 ANQGSEA. The ends lost 7 bases at V and 5 bases at J; junction bases unmatched: 18. The CDR3 reads CSETGTGRISTNEQYF. The CDR3 coding sequence is TGCAGCGAGACCGGGACAGGGAGGATTTCGACTAACGAGCAGTACTTC.

V gene TRBV19 combines with J gene TRBJ2-3; D is perhaps TRBD2 (6 bases). Trimming shortened V by 8 bases and J by 6 bases, and 21 bases separated the two germline ends. From germline, CDR1 is LNHDA and CDR2 SQIVND (reference sequence). The CDR3 is made up of 15 amino acids. The CDR3: CASRALGGAKDTQYF. CDR3 in DNA: TGTGCCAGTCGAGCTTTGGGGGGAGCGAAGGATACGCAGTATTTT.

V and J are TRBV30 and TRBJ1-1; 7 bases align to TRBD1. Germline lookup yields CDR1 GTSNPN and CDR2 SVGIG (reference sequence). This CDR3 contains 21 residues. Germline trimming cut 3 bases from V and 0 bases from J; bases unmatched to any gene: 25. CDR3 sequence reads: CAWRYKPIVSRDRVMNTEAFF. DNA of the CDR3: TGTGCCTGGAGGTACAAGCCCATTGTAAGTAGGGACAGAGTAATGAACACTGAAGCTTTCTTT.

This chain connects TRBV19 to TRBJ1-1; D is unresolved. V was pared by 6 bases and J by 1 base, with 6 bases between. This CDR3 contains 12 residues. CDR1 is LNHDA, CDR2 SQIVND, per germline (reference sequence). This CDR3 is CASRFGNTEAFF. CDR3 in DNA: TGTGCCAGTAGATTCGGGAACACTGAAGCTTTCTTT.

DNA of the CDR3: TGCGCCAGCAGGAATTGGCTGGCTAGCGGGACCTACAATGAGCAGTTCTTC. This sequence encodes CASRNWLASGTYNEQFF. The chain is built from TRBV5-1 and TRBJ2-1; 9 bases align to TRBD2. The CDR3 covers 17 residues. V was pared by 5 bases and J by 2 bases, with 11 bases of the junction left unmatched. Germline CDR1 reads SGHRS; CDR2 reads YFSETQ.

The CDR3 coding sequence is TGTGCCATCAGTGCGGGGACAGGCTACCCACAAGAGACCCAGTACTTC. Its translation: CAISAGTGYPQETQYF. J is TRBJ2-5 and V is TRBV10-3, with 8 bases lining up with TRBD1. Trimming removed 4 bases from V and 2 bases from J; junction bases left unmatched: 9. Per germline, CDR1 ENHRY and CDR2 SYGVKD. The CDR3 runs 16 residues.

The chain combines TRBV13 with TRBJ2-3; 7 nucleotides align to TRBD1. Losses at the gene ends were 10 bases for V and 5 bases for J; bases not matched to a gene: 21. This CDR3 has 17 residues. The V gene's germline CDR1 is PRHDT and CDR2 FYEKMQ (reference sequence). In nucleotides, the CDR3 is TGTGCCACGGGACAGCTTAAGGGGGCTGCTTTGGGAGATACGCAGTATTTT. Protein sequence: CATGQLKGAALGDTQYF. Full variable domain (remainder filled in from reference TRBV13 and TRBJ2-3): AAGVIQSPRHLIKEKRETATLKCYPIPRHDTVYWYQQGPGQDPQFLISFYEKMQSDKGSIPDRFSAQQFSDYHSELNMSSLELGDSALYFCATGQLKGAALGDTQYFGPGTRLTVL.

The chain employs TRBV6-2 or TRBV6-3 and TRBJ1-5, with 8 positions matching TRBD1. The V segment lost 0 bases and the J segment 4 bases; nucleotides outside the gene matches: 8. The CDR3 is made up of 17 amino acids. The germline gives CDR1 MNHEY, CDR2 SVGEGT. The CDR3 DNA follows: TGTGCCAGCAGTTACTCCTCGACAGGGGTTATTAATCAGCCCCAGCATTTT. Residues: CASSYSSTGVINQPQHF.

The V call is TRBV2, the J call TRBJ2-6; perhaps TRBD1 as D (6 bases). The V and J ends lost 7 bases and 0 bases respectively, with 13 bases between them. The CDR3 runs 16 residues. The germline CDR1 and CDR2 sequences are SNHLY and FYNNEI. The CDR3 DNA reads TGTGCCAGCACAGACAGGCGGGTCTCTGGGGCCAACGTCCTGACTTTC. As protein: CASTDRRVSGANVLTF.

The chain has TRBV29-1 and TRBJ2-5; D not certain. Germline V CDR1 and CDR2: SQVTM, ANQGSEA. There are 14 residues in the CDR3. Between the trimmed V and J ends, which lost 7 bases and 1 base, there was a span of 16 bases. CDR3 residues: CSAARESLQETQYF. The CDR3 bases are TGCAGCGCAGCCCGCGAGAGCCTCCAAGAGACCCAGTACTTC.

The chain has TRBV24-1 and TRBJ1-2, with D tentatively TRBD1 (6 bases). The V and J ends lost 5 bases and 8 bases respectively, with 14 bases between them. The germline CDR1 and CDR2 sequences are KGHDR and SFDVKD. The CDR3 extends over 13 amino acids. CDR3 nucleotides: TGTGCCACCAGTGCGGCGGACAGAGGAGGCTACACCTTC. Translated, it gives CATSAADRGGYTF.

V and J are TRBV25-1 and TRBJ1-2; D perhaps matches TRBD1 (5 bases). The V gene lost 6 bases and the J gene lost 6 bases, with 14 bases spanning the gap. CDR3 length equals 13 residues. Germline CDR1 MGHDK, CDR2 SYGVNS. In nucleotides, the CDR3 is TGTGCCAGCAGGCGGGGCGGGGCGGATGGCTACACCTTC. It yields the protein CASRRGGADGYTF.